This is a list of T cell receptor beta chains from one sample in a study of T cell responses to AZD1222 COVID-19 vaccine. Assay: immunoSEQ multiplex PCR; the TCRdb copy retains only in-frame clones and omits some. The table records over 75,000 clones, around nine tenths of them present only once. Sequencing was performed on peripheral blood, taken on day 0 of AZD1222 vaccination. The receptors derive from an adult in good health. Each CDR3 is given with its conserved first and last residue. The D gene is left open where the match is weak. Rows give clone size only sometimes, using once, few, many, or a class for an expanded clone.

D	V	J	size	CDR3	DNA
.	TRBV5-6	TRBJ2-3	.	CASSLGGADTQYF	TGTGCCAGCAGCTTGGGAGGCGCCGATACGCAGTATTTT
.	TRBV18	TRBJ2-1	once	CASSPLEQGSYNEQFF	TGTGCCAGCTCACCATTGGAACAGGGCTCCTACAATGAGCAGTTCTTC
.	TRBV7-9	TRBJ1-1	.	CASSLAGDNTEAFF	TGTGCCAGCAGCTTAGCAGGGGACAACACTGAAGCTTTCTTT
.	TRBV6-5	TRBJ1-5	.	CASSSTHQGNQPQHF	TGTGCCAGCAGCTCGACTCACCAAGGCAATCAGCCCCAGCATTTT
.	TRBV11-2	TRBJ1-6	.	CASKLSTVNNSPLHF	TGTGCCAGCAAATTATCGACAGTCAATAATTCACCCCTCCACTTT
.	TRBV9	TRBJ2-5	.	CASSVDPSTETQYF	TGTGCCAGCAGCGTAGACCCCTCCACGGAGACCCAGTACTTC
.	TRBV27	TRBJ2-5	.	CASSLFTSPQETQYF	TGTGCCAGCAGTTTATTCACCTCCCCCCAGGAGACCCAGTACTTC
TRBD1	TRBV7-2	TRBJ1-5	.	CASSNRQGAQPQHF	TGTGCCAGCAGCAATCGACAGGGGGCCCAGCCCCAGCATTTT
.	TRBV10-2	TRBJ1-5	.	CASREGTTSNQPQHF	TGCGCCAGCAGAGAAGGGACAACAAGCAATCAGCCCCAGCATTTT
.	TRBV7-2	TRBJ1-3	few	CASGYYRTPGNTIYF	TGTGCCAGCGGCTACTACAGGACGCCTGGAAACACCATATATTTT
TRBD2	TRBV7-2	TRBJ2-3	.	CASSLRPGGSTDTQYF	TGTGCCAGCAGCTTAAGACCGGGGGGTAGCACAGATACGCAGTATTTT
TRBD1	TRBV5-4	TRBJ2-7	.	CASSLLGTASGEQYF	TGTGCCAGCAGCTTGCTAGGGACAGCCTCTGGAGAGCAGTACTTC
.	TRBV7-9	TRBJ2-1	.	CASSRLGWGNEQFF	TGTGCCAGCAGCCGACTTGGTTGGGGAAATGAGCAGTTCTTC
.	TRBV6-5	TRBJ1-1	.	CASREDLLNTEAFF	TGTGCCAGCAGGGAGGACCTTCTGAACACTGAAGCTTTCTTT
TRBD2	TRBV27	TRBJ2-2	.	CASSLSLAGGVTGELFF	TGTGCCAGCAGTTTATCTCTAGCGGGAGGGGTCACCGGGGAGCTGTTTTTT
TRBD2	TRBV11-2	TRBJ2-7	.	CASSPTPRGRAYEQYF	TGTGCCAGCAGCCCAACTCCTCGGGGGAGGGCCTACGAGCAGTACTTC
.	TRBV5-1	TRBJ2-7	.	CASSLGGYSYEQYF	TGCGCCAGCAGCTTGGGGGGTTACTCCTACGAGCAGTACTTC
.	TRBV4-3	TRBJ2-7	few	CASSQGLWSASNYEQYF	TGCGCCAGCAGCCAAGGCCTTTGGTCGGCCAGCAACTACGAGCAGTACTTC
.	TRBV6-5	TRBJ2-7	.	CASNPTGASGGQYF	TGTGCCAGCAATCCAACAGGGGCCTCCGGGGGTCAGTACTTC
TRBD1	TRBV10-1	TRBJ2-1	.	CASSVGQGGNNEQFF	TGCGCCAGCAGTGTGGGACAGGGCGGGAACAATGAGCAGTTCTTC
.	TRBV7-8	TRBJ1-2	.	CASSLGASTTNYGYTF	TGTGCCAGCAGCTTAGGGGCCAGCACCACTAACTATGGCTACACCTTC
TRBD1	TRBV6-4	TRBJ1-6	.	CARRDRENSPLHF	TGTGCCAGACGGGACAGAGAGAATTCACCCCTCCACTTT
.	TRBV9	TRBJ2-7	.	CASSPLSGLGVYEQYF	TGTGCCAGCAGCCCCCTTTCGGGGTTAGGGGTATACGAGCAGTACTTC
.	TRBV11-2	TRBJ1-1	.	CASSPSANTEAFF	TGTGCCAGCAGCCCCTCGGCGAACACTGAAGCTTTCTTT
.	TRBV3-1/TRBV3-2	TRBJ2-2	.	CASSRGTSTNGELFF	TGTGCCAGCAGCCGCGGGACGTCAACAAACGGGGAGCTGTTTTTT
TRBD2	TRBV30	TRBJ2-7	.	CAWSKSTSGPQTYEQYF	TGTGCCTGGAGTAAAAGTACTAGCGGGCCCCAAACCTACGAGCAGTACTTC
TRBD2	TRBV19	TRBJ2-1	.	CASSWMGGGTYNEQFF	TGTGCCAGTAGTTGGATGGGCGGGGGGACCTACAATGAGCAGTTCTTC
.	TRBV18	TRBJ1-3	.	CASTSTVRNTIYF	TGTGCCAGCACCTCGACAGTAAGAAACACCATATATTTT
TRBD2	TRBV3-1/TRBV3-2	TRBJ2-3	few	CASSQFGSGGASTDTQYF	TGTGCCAGCAGCCAATTCGGTAGCGGGGGGGCTAGCACAGATACGCAGTATTTT
.	TRBV19	TRBJ2-6	.	CASSPRSRFSGANVLTF	TGTGCCAGTAGTCCTCGGAGCCGCTTCTCTGGGGCCAACGTCCTGACTTTC
TRBD1	TRBV30	TRBJ1-1	.	CAWSVQGLPNTEAFF	TGTGCCTGGAGTGTACAGGGGCTGCCGAACACTGAAGCTTTCTTT
.	TRBV18	TRBJ1-1	.	CASSPLGARTEAFF	TGTGCCAGCTCACCTTTGGGGGCGCGTACTGAAGCTTTCTTT
.	TRBV2	TRBJ1-5	once	CASSERTPFSNQPQHF	TGTGCCAGCAGTGAGAGAACACCTTTTAGCAATCAGCCCCAGCATTTT
.	TRBV7-8	TRBJ1-5	.	CASSLESGGTGINQPQHF	TGTGCCAGCAGCTTAGAATCCGGTGGCACAGGGATCAATCAGCCCCAGCATTTT
.	TRBV18	TRBJ1-2	few	CASSSAGTPLGHGYTF	TGTGCCAGCTCAAGCGCCGGGACTCCTCTAGGTCATGGCTACACCTTC
TRBD1	TRBV30	TRBJ1-2	.	CAWGQRQGGHYGYTF	TGTGCCTGGGGTCAAAGACAGGGAGGGCACTATGGCTACACCTTC
.	TRBV29-1	TRBJ1-1	.	CSVGRAGYTEAFF	TGCAGCGTTGGTAGGGCAGGGTACACTGAAGCTTTCTTT
.	TRBV7-9	TRBJ2-1	.	CASSVTGWNEQFF	TGTGCCAGCAGCGTAACAGGGTGGAATGAGCAGTTCTTC
.	TRBV5-1	TRBJ1-1	.	CASSPSPQGRAEAFF	TGCGCCAGCAGCCCCTCTCCCCAGGGTAGAGCTGAAGCTTTCTTT
.	TRBV18	TRBJ2-2	few	CASSPWESTTGELFF	TGTGCCAGCTCACCATGGGAGTCGACCACCGGGGAGCTGTTTTTT
.	TRBV25-1	TRBJ1-2	.	CASKGNSYGYTF	TGTGCCAGCAAAGGGAATAGCTATGGCTACACCTTC